One sample yielded the 17 T cell receptor beta chains listed below, sequenced in a study of blood T cell repertoires in COVID-19. Here immunoSEQ multiplex PCR was the method, and the copy in TCRdb shows in-frame clones only, minus some. The sample gives 150,000 to 200,000 clones, about nine tenths of which show up once; approximately 3.5% is in the top ten. Sequenced: peripheral blood. Source of these receptors: a man aged 65-85 years with acute or convalescent COVID-19.

The J gene is TRBJ1-5, the V gene TRBV19, with 8 bases aligning to TRBD1. This CDR3 comprises 13 residues. Trimming at V came to 8 bases and at J to 7 bases, leaving 7 bases not matched to a gene. CDR1 and CDR2 from the germline V gene are LNHDA and SQIVND (reference sequence). The CDR3: CASAGGAGQPQHF. CDR3 sequence (DNA): TGTGCCAGTGCAGGGGGCGCAGGGCAGCCCCAGCATTTT.

The chain is built from TRBV19 and TRBJ1-4; D not resolved. The ends were cut back, 3 bases at V and 4 bases at J, with 3 bases in the middle. The CDR3 extends over 12 amino acids. The germline V gene has CDR1 LNHDA and CDR2 SQIVND (reference sequence). CDR3 nucleotides: TGTGCCAGTAGTATCATTAATGAAAAACTGTTTTTT. This gives the protein CASSIINEKLFF.

The chain uses TRBV2 and TRBJ1-3, with D possibly being TRBD1 (6 bases). V was cut by 6 bases and J by 7 bases, with 10 bases left in between. Germline V gene sequence: CDR1 SNHLY, CDR2 FYNNEI. The CDR3 has 12 residues. In DNA form, the CDR3 reads TGTGCCAGCAGAAGGACAGTGAACACCATATATTTT. It yields the protein CASRRTVNTIYF.

The rearrangement joins TRBV10-1 to TRBJ1-2, with D possibly matching TRBD1 (5 bases). Between the trimmed V and J ends, which lost 0 bases and 4 bases, there was a span of 12 bases. This CDR3 spans 15 amino acids. Germline CDR1 reads WNHNN; CDR2 reads SYGVQD (reference sequence). DNA of the CDR3: TGCGCCAGCAGTGAGTCGGGGAGGGGATCCTATGGCTACACCTTC. Protein: CASSESGRGSYGYTF.

This clone was detected only once. V is TRBV15 and J is TRBJ2-7; 7 bases are shared with TRBD2. V lost 0 bases to trimming and J lost 0 bases; unmatched junction nucleotides: 5. Germline CDR1 is LNHNV and CDR2 is YYDKDF (reference sequence). The CDR3 is made up of 16 amino acids. The CDR3 protein is CATSRDERTSSYEQYF. The CDR3, as DNA: TGTGCCACCAGCAGAGACGAACGGACTAGCTCCTACGAGCAGTACTTC.

The chain couples TRBV19 to TRBJ1-3; D is unclear. The CDR3 has 14 residues. The V gene lost 3 bases and the J gene lost 4 bases, with 10 bases spanning the gap. Germline assignment: CDR1 LNHDA and CDR2 SQIVND (reference sequence). The CDR3 DNA reads TGTGCCAGTAGTATGAAGGCGGTGGGAAACACCATATATTTT. Translation: CASSMKAVGNTIYF.

This chain links TRBV28 with TRBJ1-2; D is uncertain. Germline V gene sequence: CDR1 MDHEN, CDR2 SYDVKM. V lost 2 bases and J lost 8, with 21 bases in between. The CDR3 sequence is 16 residues long. This CDR3 reads CASSLVETEDFYGYTF. In DNA, the CDR3 is TGTGCCAGCAGTTTAGTAGAAACTGAGGACTTCTACGGCTACACCTTC.

The V call is TRBV7-8, the J call TRBJ2-7; a possible D gene is TRBD2 (6 bases). This CDR3 spans 14 amino acids. Germline V gene sequence: CDR1 SGHVS, CDR2 FQNEAQ. Trimming shortened V by 5 bases and J by 7 bases, and 18 bases separated the two germline ends. CDR3 in amino acids: CASSRSGTSGEQYF. For the CDR3, the DNA is TGTGCCAGCAGCCGTTCCGGGACTTCGGGGGAGCAGTACTTC.

The chain joins TRBV27 to TRBJ2-5, with D possibly matching TRBD2 (7 bases). Trimming took 5 bases from V and 4 from J, leaving 26 bases between them. This CDR3 is built from 18 residues. Germline CDR1 reads MNHEY; CDR2 reads SMNVEV (reference sequence). The CDR3 nucleotides read TGTGCCAGCAGTCCAAAGGGGAGGGGGGAGAGGAAGGGAGAGACCCAGTACTTC. It specifies CASSPKGRGERKGETQYF.

This clone was picked up a small number of times. In DNA form, the CDR3 reads TGTGCCAGTAGTATGGGGCAGCAAGAGACCCAGTACTTC. Amino acid sequence: CASSMGQQETQYF. The gene calls are TRBV19 and TRBJ2-5; TRBD1 might be the D (5 bases). The CDR3 length is 13 residues. Trimming removed 3 bases at V and 2 bases at J, with 7 bases between. Germline assignment: CDR1 LNHDA and CDR2 SQIVND (reference sequence).

The CDR3 DNA is TGTGCCAGCAGTTACTTAAGGACAGGAGCGAACACTGAAGCTTTCTTT. This codes for CASSYLRTGANTEAFF. V and J are TRBV6-6 and TRBJ1-1; 7 positions agree with TRBD1. V gave up 1 base and J gave up 1 base; unmatched junction bases: 6. This CDR3 contains 16 residues. Per germline, CDR1 MNHNY and CDR2 SVGAGI (reference sequence).

This clone showed up just once. The gene calls are TRBV28 and TRBJ2-3, with 10 bases matching TRBD2. V dropped 4 bases and J dropped 2; count of bases not matched to a gene: 9. Germline V CDR1 and CDR2: MDHEN, SYDVKM. This CDR3 is built from 17 residues. In DNA, the CDR3 is TGTGCCAGCAGTTGGGAGCGGGGGGGGACCTCCACAGATACGCAGTATTTT. It yields the protein CASSWERGGTSTDTQYF.

V is TRBV2 and J is TRBJ1-1, with a possible D match to TRBD1 (5 bases). The CDR3 extends over 14 amino acids. CDR1 and CDR2 (germline): SNHLY, FYNNEI. Trimming took 8 bases from V and 3 from J, leaving 16 bases between them. The CDR3, as DNA: TGTGCCAGCTACTGGGGCGAAGGAGACACTGAAGCTTTCTTT. This sequence encodes CASYWGEGDTEAFF. The entire variable domain, with the rest obtained from reference TRBV2 and TRBJ1-1, is as follows: EPEVTQTPSHQVTQMGQEVILRCVPISNHLYFYWYRQILGQKVEFLVSFYNNEISEKSEIFDDQFSVERPDGSNFTLKIRSTKLEDSAMYFCASYWGEGDTEAFFGQGTRLTVV.

V gene TRBV6-5 combines with J gene TRBJ2-6; 9 bases agree with TRBD1. V lost 0 bases and J lost 9; bases outside the gene matches: 3. Germline CDR1 MNHEY, CDR2 SVGAGI. The CDR3 spans 15 residues. The CDR3 DNA reads TGTGCCAGCAGTTACTCGGGACAGGGTGGCAACGTCCTGACTTTC. Protein product: CASSYSGQGGNVLTF.

The chain employs TRBV24-1 and TRBJ2-5; D might be TRBD1 (5 bases). Germline values: CDR1 KGHDR, CDR2 SFDVKD. Trimming pared 7 bases from V and 0 bases from J, leaving 8 bases between. CDR3 length: 13 residues. The DNA for the CDR3 is TGTGCCACCAGCCGGACACACCAAGAGACCCAGTACTTC. Translating gives CATSRTHQETQYF.

This clone has more than one count but fewer than ten. The chain employs TRBV5-6 and TRBJ1-4; a possible D gene is TRBD1 (6 bases). This CDR3 is 16 amino acids long. CDR1 is SGHDT, CDR2 YYEEEE, per germline. The V end lost 0 bases, the J end lost 7 bases, and 16 bases lay between the germline ends. DNA for the CDR3: TGTGCCAGCAGCTTGGGGCCAGGGGCTAAGCTTGAAAAACTGTTTTTT. Amino acid sequence: CASSLGPGAKLEKLFF.

The rearrangement joins TRBV5-6 to TRBJ1-6, with TRBD1 as a possible D gene (6 bases). Trimming took off 3 bases at V and 10 bases at J, with 14 bases between the two ends. This CDR3 contains 14 residues. Germline V lookup: CDR1 SGHDT, CDR2 YYEEEE. CDR3 amino acids: CASSSPGQKSPLHF. For the CDR3, the DNA is TGTGCCAGCAGCTCACCTGGACAGAAATCACCCCTCCACTTT. Full variable domain (outside the CDR3, taken from reference TRBV5-6 and TRBJ1-6): DAGVTQSPTHLIKTRGQQVTLRCSPKSGHDTVSWYQQALGQGPQFIFQYYEEEERQRGNFPDRFSGHQFPNYSSELNVNALLLGDSALYLCASSSPGQKSPLHFGNGTRLTVT.